A few counts support the clone carrying this TCR beta chain. Its antigen is currently unknown. Sequence at one end of the junction differs from germline and may be a read error. This record belongs to a study of beta chain features in type 1 diabetes. The CDR3 runs to 12 residues. Germline loops: CDR1 GTSNPN, CDR2 SVGIG (reference sequence). Regarding the study as a whole: Type 1 diabetes patients had TCRB CDR3s that were shorter (moderately but significantly so) in all four CD4+ subsets.

Expressed TCRB transcripts were sequenced because the entire RNA isolate underwent reverse transcription. Some clones are missing from TCRdb's copy, which holds only in-frame ones; the method was immunoSEQ multiplex PCR. Counted here are under 400,000 clones, about 20% occurring once; the ten biggest clones make up 0.035% to 0.055%. Sequencing was done on a sample of naive CD4+ T cells from blood. The rearrangement uses TRBV30 and TRBJ2-3; 7 bases map to TRBD1. This sequence was found in a woman aged 18 to 35 in good health. In DNA form, the CDR3 reads TGCGCCATAAGCACAGGGGCGGCTACGCAGTATTTT. Protein sequence: CAISTGAATQYF.